Described below is a single TCR beta chain sequence and its context. Its antigen is not known. The data belong to a study of T-cell memory formation after mild COVID-19. TCRdb independently ran MiXCR on the 5' RACE reads; one entry per CDR3 protein. The sample has roughly 350,000 distinct CDR3 sequences; under 25% are singletons. The V segment lost 4 bases and the J segment 2 bases; nucleotides outside the gene matches: 5. Germline CDR1 MNHNS, CDR2 SASEGT. This CDR3 has 15 amino acids. Study-wide findings and caveats: From day 15 to 85, contracting clones were balanced between CD4 and CD8, whereas later expanders leaned toward CD4+. A subset of responding clones appeared in pre-infection memory, suggesting cross-reactive memory joined.

Source material: PBMCs or a T cell subset sorted from them (not recorded which). V usage is TRBV6-1 and J usage is TRBJ1-2, with 9 nucleotides matching TRBD1. The clonotype was recovered from an adult woman who had mild COVID-19 (a few samples of this study predate the infection). Cell type and time point are not known. CDR3 DNA sequence: TGTGCCAGCAGTGTACAACAGGGGGCAAACTATGGCTACACCTTC. Residues: CASSVQQGANYGYTF.